The rows below give T cell receptor beta chains drawn from one sample of a study of beta chain features in type 1 diabetes. The protocol was immunoSEQ multiplex PCR, while the TCRdb copy is restricted to in-frame clones and leaves out a portion. The repertoire holds 250,000 to 350,000 clones, approximately 15% seen once, with about 6.6% in the top ten. Sample: central memory CD4+ T cells from blood. The origin of the receptors is a man aged 30 to 45 in good health. CDR3s include the opening cysteine and the closing phenylalanine or tryptophan. D genes are given only for firm matches. The size field is filled for only some rows; it gives once, few, many or a size class.

J | size | length | V | D | CDR3 | DNA
TRBJ2-2 | few | 15 | TRBV11-2 | - | CASSSVKGSHGELFF | TGTGCCAGCAGTTCTGTGAAGGGCAGTCACGGGGAGCTGTTTTTT
TRBJ1-4 | - | 16 | TRBV6-4 | - | CASSDGGSGINEKLFF | TGTGCCAGCAGTGACGGGGGATCAGGAATTAATGAAAAACTGTTTTTT
TRBJ1-2 | - | 12 | TRBV2 | - | CASATQNYGYTF | TGTGCCAGTGCGACTCAAAACTATGGCTACACCTTC
TRBJ2-3 | - | 15 | TRBV11-2 | TRBD2 | CASSPLAGAADTQYF | TGTGCCAGCAGCCCCTTAGCGGGAGCCGCAGATACGCAGTATTTT
TRBJ2-2 | - | 15 | TRBV7-3 | TRBD1 | CASSLDRGRSGELFF | TGTGCCAGCAGCTTGGACAGGGGGCGATCCGGGGAGCTGTTTTTT
TRBJ2-1 | - | 15 | TRBV5-1 | TRBD1 | CASSLQTGGGNEQFF | TGCGCCAGCAGCCTACAAACAGGGGGAGGAAATGAGCAGTTCTTC
TRBJ1-5 | - | 12 | TRBV30 | - | CAWSASNQPQHF | TGTGCCTGGAGTGCTAGCAATCAGCCCCAGCATTTT
TRBJ2-7 | - | 16 | TRBV10-1 | TRBD2 | CASRSYPGTIDYEQYF | TGCGCCAGCAGATCCTACCCCGGGACTATAGACTACGAGCAGTACTTC
TRBJ2-5 | - | 15 | TRBV7-2 | TRBD2 | CASSPSAGVDETQYF | TGCGCCAGCAGCCCTTCGGCGGGAGTTGATGAGACCCAGTACTTC
TRBJ2-7 | few | 15 | TRBV5-1 | TRBD2 | CASSLKAGDTYEQYF | TGCGCCAGCAGCTTGAAAGCGGGGGACACCTACGAGCAGTACTTC
TRBJ2-2 | few | 15 | TRBV11-2 | - | CASSLFGSNTGELFF | TGTGCCAGCAGCTTATTCGGGTCGAACACCGGGGAGCTGTTTTTT
TRBJ2-2 | - | 15 | TRBV6-5 | TRBD1 | CASRPDRAHTGELFF | TGTGCCAGCAGACCCGACAGGGCGCACACCGGGGAGCTGTTTTTT
TRBJ1-1 | - | 13 | TRBV19 | - | CASQTGPNTEAFF | TGTGCCAGCCAGACAGGACCCAACACTGAAGCTTTCTTT
TRBJ1-4 | few | 13 | TRBV5-4 | - | CASMDSLNEKLFF | TGTGCCAGCATGGACAGCCTTAATGAAAAACTGTTTTTT
TRBJ1-2 | - | 13 | TRBV2 | TRBD1 | CASSQQGAGGYTF | TGTGCCAGCAGTCAGCAGGGGGCGGGTGGCTACACCTTC
TRBJ1-2 | - | 13 | TRBV5-6 | TRBD1 | CASSLRQGDGYTF | TGTGCCAGCAGCTTGCGACAGGGGGACGGCTACACCTTC
TRBJ2-5 | few | 14 | TRBV7-8 | - | CASSLYRGQETQYF | TGTGCCAGCAGCCTTTACCGGGGACAAGAGACCCAGTACTTC